The T cell receptor (beta chain) under discussion was sequenced for a study of blood T cell repertoires in COVID-19. Enrollees, roughly 18 to 90 years old, lived in 24 US areas. Germline CDR1 KGHSH, CDR2 LQKENI. The CDR3 contains 13 residues. Trimming cost V 3 bases and J 3 bases; bases outside gene matches: 0. For this clone: The same CDR3 also results from other DNA sequences found in this sample.

In the authors' workflow: Researchers report that nucleated cell counts were estimated from reference gene primer amplification. The table came from immunoSEQ multiplex PCR; TCRdb's copy has only in-frame clones and leaves some out. The D gene and trimming were derived from the DNA, and the V and J assignments and clone size from that table. This sample yields a few hundred thousand clones, of which roughly 87% are seen a single time; under 6.5% belongs to the top ten. Material: PBMCs or T cells enriched from blood (not recorded which). The TCR originated in a woman younger than 45 who had recovered from COVID-19. The chain is built from TRBV18 and TRBJ1-1, with 8 bases fitting TRBD1. CDR3 residues: CASSPGQDTEAFF. Here the CDR3 DNA reads TGTGCCAGCTCACCGGGACAGGACACTGAAGCTTTCTTT.